The next 8 T cell receptor beta chains were all read from a single sample in a study of blood T cell repertoires in COVID-19. Only in-frame clones appear in the TCRdb table, and some are missing; sequencing was by immunoSEQ multiplex PCR. Of around 100,000 clones detected, 70% to 90% appear once; the ten largest clones hold 3% to 3.5%. The sequenced sample consisted of peripheral blood. These receptors were obtained from a man aged 40-55 years with acute or convalescent COVID-19.

The chain couples TRBV15 to TRBJ1-4; D unresolved. V lost 0 bases to trimming and J lost 8 bases, with 16 bases between them. This CDR3 has 16 residues. Germline V gene lookup returns CDR1 LNHNV and CDR2 YYDKDF (reference sequence). The CDR3 DNA sequence: TGTGCCACCAGCAGAGATCTGGCAATCCGAGGCGAAAAACTGTTTTTT. This encodes CATSRDLAIRGEKLFF.

V gene TRBV5-8 combines with J gene TRBJ2-3, with D perhaps TRBD1 (5 bases). Per germline, CDR1 SGHTS and CDR2 YDEGEE. V dropped 3 bases and J dropped 5 bases, with 10 bases sitting between them. The CDR3 totals 13 residues. CDR3 sequence: CASSSTAIDTQYF. The CDR3 nucleotides read TGTGCCAGCAGCTCGACAGCTATAGATACGCAGTATTTT.

CDR3 DNA: TGTGCCAGTAGTCCCGGGACATCGGAGAGTGAAAAACTGTTTTTT. This gives the protein CASSPGTSESEKLFF. This chain connects TRBV19 to TRBJ1-4, with D maybe TRBD1 (6 bases). Germline V gene data show CDR1 as LNHDA and CDR2 as SQIVND (reference sequence). The V end lost 5 bases, the J end lost 7 bases, and 17 bases lay between the germline ends. The CDR3 is 15 amino acids.

This clone appeared many times. This chain uses TRBV5-4 with TRBJ2-7; TRBD2 matches at 14 bases. V shed 5 bases and J 2 bases; nucleotides not matched to a gene: 15. From germline, CDR1 is SGHNT and CDR2 YYREEE (reference sequence). This CDR3 has 19 amino acids. The DNA for the CDR3 is TGTGCCAGCAGTTCCGAACCCGGGACTAGCGGGGGACTAGCCTACGAGCAGTACTTC. Its protein product is CASSSEPGTSGGLAYEQYF. Full variable domain (outside the CDR3, taken from reference TRBV5-4 and TRBJ2-7): ETGVTQSPTHLIKTRGQQVTLRCSSQSGHNTVSWYQQALGQGPQFIFQYYREEENGRGNFPPRFSGLQFPNYSSELNVNALELDDSALYLCASSSEPGTSGGLAYEQYFGPGTRLTVT.

In DNA form, the CDR3 reads TGTGCCAGCAGCCAGGTTGCAGGGTACAATGAGCAGTTCTTC. Translation gives CASSQVAGYNEQFF. This chain connects TRBV5-4 to TRBJ2-1, with D possibly matching TRBD1 (5 bases). Germline V gives CDR1 SGHNT, CDR2 YYREEE (reference sequence). The CDR3 spans 14 residues. Trimming took 4 bases from V and 4 from J, leaving 12 bases between them.

J is TRBJ1-1 and V is TRBV5-1; TRBD1 matches at 10 bases. Per germline, CDR1 SGHRS and CDR2 YFSETQ. This CDR3 is 14 amino acids long. Unmatched junction bases numbered 3, after V lost 4 bases and J lost 3 bases. The CDR3 loop is CASSNGQGDTEAFF. The CDR3 DNA reads TGCGCCAGCAGCAACGGACAGGGGGACACTGAAGCTTTCTTT.

The genes are TRBV7-2 and TRBJ2-1; 9 nucleotides agree with TRBD2. CDR1 and CDR2 from the germline V gene are SGHTA and FQGNSA. Trimming cost V 1 base and J 12 bases; bases outside gene matches: 13. The CDR3 spans 16 residues. For the CDR3, the DNA is TGTGCCAGCAGCTTAGGGGCTAGCGGGGCCTTCAAGAGGCAGTTCTTC. As protein: CASSLGASGAFKRQFF.

The V gene is TRBV24-1, the J gene TRBJ2-3, with 10 bases identical to TRBD2. The CDR3 is 17 residues long. V lost 4 bases to trimming and J lost 0 bases; unmatched junction nucleotides: 6. Germline CDR1 is KGHDR and CDR2 is SFDVKD. In nucleotides, the CDR3 is TGTGCCACCAGTGACCAAGGGACTAGCGAAAGCACAGATACGCAGTATTTT. It codes for CATSDQGTSESTDTQYF.